The clone carrying this TCR beta chain was observed a few times. Its cognate antigen is unknown. Stated time point: newly diagnosed GD, antithyroid drugs for less than 3 months. Following extraction of RNA from PBMCs, that RNA was used to make the TCR library. EDTA tubes received approximately 8.4 milliliters of collected peripheral blood. This sample stems from a study of regulatory T cells in long-lasting Graves disease. Library construction for TCR beta used iRepertoire HTBI primers and Arm-PCR of CDR3 regions. MiXCR, applied by TCRdb to the multiplex PCR reads, yields one record per CDR3 protein. Here the sample spans 350,000 to 450,000 distinct CDR3 sequences, about 12% being singletons. Notes on the study in general: Lower TCR diversity characterized persistent Graves' patients relative to newly diagnosed patients. Segments TRBV28, TRBJ1-2 and TRBJ2-5 showed preferential usage in persistent disease. Researchers examined only peripheral blood and not thyroid tissue.

CDR3 length equals 16 residues. V lost 9 bases, J lost 3 bases, and 24 bases lay in between. Per germline, CDR1 MGHRA and CDR2 YSYEKL. These data also featured in a second study, about T cells in Graves' hyperthyroidism and ophthalmopathy.

This clonotype was obtained from a woman aged 18-29 years with Graves disease. Here the sequenced sample was peripheral blood mononuclear cells (PBMCs), taken at new diagnosis, from a patient treated with antithyroid drugs. The chain uses TRBV4-1 and TRBJ2-7; either TRBD1 or TRBD2 may supply D (6 bases each). CDR3 sequence: CAREVGVGGENYEQYV. In nucleotides, the CDR3 is TGCGCCAGAGAAGTCGGCGTGGGGGGCGAGAACTACGAGCAGTACGTC.